The source of this T cell receptor (beta chain) is a study of T-cell reconstitution after alpha-beta-depleted transplantation in children. Regarding the study as a whole: By one year post-transplant, T-cell counts and diversity largely arose from T cells that were newly produced.

The table lists this clonotype with many counts. Antigen: not known. CDR1 is SGHVS and CDR2 is FQNEAQ in the germline V gene. The CDR3 spans 15 residues. V lost 0 bases and J 5 bases, leaving 11 bases between the germline ends. Molecular barcoding with unique molecular identifiers was used for the TCRbeta library. TCRdb redid the calling of the PCR reads with MiXCR, one entry per CDR3 protein. The table includes fewer than 350,000 distinct CDR3 sequences, 11% detected once. Sequenced here: peripheral blood, sampled 180 days after TCRalphabeta/CD19-depleted stem cell transplant. This sequence joins TRBV7-8 and TRBJ2-1; a possible D gene is TRBD2 (6 bases). This sequence was found in a male patient between 2 and 9 years old who had a stem cell transplant for chronic granulomatous disease, so the T cells may come from the graft donor. In DNA form, the CDR3 reads TGTGCCAGCAGCTTAGCGGGGGGAATCCACAATGAGCAGTTCTTC. The encoded protein is CASSLAGGIHNEQFF. Looking up the rest from reference TRBV7-8 and TRBJ2-1 gives the full variable domain: GAGVSQSPRYKVAKRGQDVALRCDPISGHVSLFWYQQALGQGPEFLTYFQNEAQLDKSGLPSDRFFAERPEGSVSTLKIQRTQQEDSAVYLCASSLAGGIHNEQFFGPGTRLTVL.